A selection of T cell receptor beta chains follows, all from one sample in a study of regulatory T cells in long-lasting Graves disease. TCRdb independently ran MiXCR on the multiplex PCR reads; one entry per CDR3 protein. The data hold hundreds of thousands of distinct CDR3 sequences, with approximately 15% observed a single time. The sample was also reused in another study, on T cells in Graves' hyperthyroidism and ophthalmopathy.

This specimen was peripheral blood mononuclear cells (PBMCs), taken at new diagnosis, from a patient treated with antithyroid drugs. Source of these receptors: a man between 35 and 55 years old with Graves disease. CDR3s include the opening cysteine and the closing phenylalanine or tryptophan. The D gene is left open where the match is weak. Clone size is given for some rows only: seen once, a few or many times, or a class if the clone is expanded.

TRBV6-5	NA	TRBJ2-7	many	CASSWVTGSYEQYF	TGTGCCAGCAGTTGGGTTACAGGCTCCTACGAGCAGTACTTC
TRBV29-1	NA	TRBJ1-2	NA	CSVAPGANYGYTF	TGCAGCGTTGCCCCGGGGGCTAACTATGGCTACACCTTC
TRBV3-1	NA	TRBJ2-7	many	CASSQAGYDEQYF	TGTGCCAGCAGCCAAGCAGGGTACGACGAGCAGTACTTC
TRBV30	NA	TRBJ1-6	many	CACDGGNSPLHF	TGTGCCTGCGACGGGGGGAATTCACCCCTCCACTTT
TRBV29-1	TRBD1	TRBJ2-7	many	CSVRQGPYEQYF	TGCAGCGTAAGACAGGGCCCCTACGAGCAGTACTTC
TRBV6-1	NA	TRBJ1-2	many	CASSEAGRGYGYTF	TGTGCCAGCAGTGAAGCGGGGAGGGGTTATGGCTACACCTTC
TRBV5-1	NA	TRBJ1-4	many	CASGGGGELFF	TGCGCCAGCGGCGGTGGAGGGGAACTGTTTTTT
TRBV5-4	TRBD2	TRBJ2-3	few	CASSLGAGGPADTQYF	TGTGCCAGCAGCTTGGGTGCGGGGGGGCCAGCAGATACGCAGTATTTT
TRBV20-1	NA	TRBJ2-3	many	CSARDILGRGRTPGDTQYF	TGCAGTGCTAGAGATATTCTAGGGCGAGGGCGGACCCCCGGGGATACGCAGTATTTT
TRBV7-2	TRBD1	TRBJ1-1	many	CASSQGAGMNTEAFF	TGTGCCAGCAGCCAGGGGGCGGGGATGAACACTGAAGCTTTCTTT
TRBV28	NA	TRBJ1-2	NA	CASSLRDLAYGYTF	TGTGCCAGCAGTTTACGGGATTTGGCCTATGGCTACACCTTC
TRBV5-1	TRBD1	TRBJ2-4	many	CASSSGTGGDIQYF	TGCGCCAGCAGCTCCGGGACAGGGGGTGACATTCAGTACTTC
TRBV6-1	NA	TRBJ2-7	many	CASSLGGIGYEQYF	TGTGCCAGCAGTCTTGGGGGGATCGGCTACGAGCAGTACTTC
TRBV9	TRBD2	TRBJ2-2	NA	CASAYQRGGPGELFF	TGTGCCAGCGCGTATCAGCGGGGGGGCCCCGGGGAGCTGTTTTTT
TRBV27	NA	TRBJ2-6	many	CASSRVGGRTGANVLTF	TGTGCCAGCAGTCGAGTGGGGGGCCGCACTGGGGCCAACGTCCTGACTTTC
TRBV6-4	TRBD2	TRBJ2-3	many	CASSDNGGGADTQYF	TGTGCCAGCAGTGACAATGGCGGGGGGGCAGATACGCAGTATTTT
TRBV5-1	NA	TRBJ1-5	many	CASSLAGGNQPQHF	TGTGCCAGCAGCTTAGCTGGGGGCAATCAGCCCCAGCATTTT
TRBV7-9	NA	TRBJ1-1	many	CASNAQGPYTEAFF	TGTGCCAGCAACGCTCAGGGGCCCTACACTGAAGCTTTCTTT
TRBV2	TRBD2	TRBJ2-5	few	CASSVGLAGAPQETQYF	TGTGCCAGCAGCGTAGGGCTAGCGGGGGCCCCTCAAGAGACCCAGTACTTC
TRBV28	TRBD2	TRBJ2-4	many	CASSFSTGGNIQYF	TGTGCCAGCAGTTTTTCTACGGGGGGAAACATTCAGTACTTC
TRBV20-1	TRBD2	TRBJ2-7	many	CSASTSGRIGEQYF	TGCAGTGCAAGTACTAGCGGGAGGATCGGCGAGCAGTACTTC
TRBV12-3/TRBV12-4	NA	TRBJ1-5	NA	CASSLGAGWGQPQHF	TGTGCCAGCAGTTTAGGGGCAGGGTGGGGGCAGCCCCAGCATTTT
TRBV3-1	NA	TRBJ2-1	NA	CASSQDDYNEQFF	TGTGCCAGCAGCCAAGATGACTACAATGAGCAGTTCTTC
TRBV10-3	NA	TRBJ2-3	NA	CAITFSPGTDTQYF	TGTGCCATCACCTTCAGCCCCGGCACAGATACGCAGTATTTT
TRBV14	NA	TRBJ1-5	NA	CASSPALNQPQHF	TGTGCCAGCAGCCCAGCTCTCAATCAGCCCCAGCATTTT
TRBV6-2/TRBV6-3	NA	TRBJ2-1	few	CASSCSTSSSCNEQFF	TGTGCCAGCAGTTGCTCGACTTCCAGCTCCTGCAATGAGCAGTTCTTC
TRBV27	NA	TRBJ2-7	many	CASSLSDRQGLYEQYF	TGTGCCAGCAGTTTATCCGATCGACAGGGACTTTACGAGCAGTACTTC